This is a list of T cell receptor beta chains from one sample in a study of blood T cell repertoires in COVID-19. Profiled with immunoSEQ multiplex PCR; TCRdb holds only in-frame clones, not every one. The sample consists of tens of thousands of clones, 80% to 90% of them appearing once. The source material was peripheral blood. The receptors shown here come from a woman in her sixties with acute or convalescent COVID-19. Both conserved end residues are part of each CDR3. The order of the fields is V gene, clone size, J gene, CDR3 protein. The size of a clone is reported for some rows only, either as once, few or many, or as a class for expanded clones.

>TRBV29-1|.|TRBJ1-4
CSVTDRGTFSGEKLFF
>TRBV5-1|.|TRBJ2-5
CASRPTGGRETQYF
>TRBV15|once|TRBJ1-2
CATSSGGGQGYGYTF
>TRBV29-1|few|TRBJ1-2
CSVDEQGTNYGYTF
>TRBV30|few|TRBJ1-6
CAWSVWSKHAGNSPLHF
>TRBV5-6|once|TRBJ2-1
CASGPGLAGGGEQFF
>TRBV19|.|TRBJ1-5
CASTGAGQPQHF
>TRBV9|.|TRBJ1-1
CASSAEARDTEAFF
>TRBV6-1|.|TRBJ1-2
CASSEAQAANYGYTF
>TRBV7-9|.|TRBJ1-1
CASYMNTEAFF
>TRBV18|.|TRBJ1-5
CASSPPGQGIQPQHF
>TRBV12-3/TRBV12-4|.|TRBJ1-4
CATLGAEEKLFF
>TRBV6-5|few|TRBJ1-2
CASSYTRTSAYGYTF
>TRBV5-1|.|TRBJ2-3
CASSLEVGAGTDTQYF
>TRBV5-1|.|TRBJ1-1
CASADRDRGTTEAFF
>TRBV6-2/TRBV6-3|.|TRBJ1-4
CASSLRRKLTGGRTWDEKLFF
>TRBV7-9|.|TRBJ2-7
CASSRRPIGGKSYEQYF
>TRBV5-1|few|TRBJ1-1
CASSPAMLNTEAFF
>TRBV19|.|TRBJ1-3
CAHRDRSFNSGNTIYF
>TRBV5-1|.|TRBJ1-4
CASSLGDSLATNEKLFF
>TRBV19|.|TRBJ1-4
CASSGTRQGSEKLFF
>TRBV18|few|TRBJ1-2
CASSPGQALLVGYTF
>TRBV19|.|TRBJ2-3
CASSILGAGEKDTQYF
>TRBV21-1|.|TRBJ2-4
CASSKKKPDLGVAKNIQYF
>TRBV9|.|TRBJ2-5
CASSAPGGAKQETQYF
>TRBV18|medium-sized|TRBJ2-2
CASSPGPPNTGELFF
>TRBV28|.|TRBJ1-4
CASSTQGHSNEKLFF
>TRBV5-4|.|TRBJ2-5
CASSPLGLPQETQYF
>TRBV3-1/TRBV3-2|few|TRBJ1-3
CASSSDAYRSSGNTIYF
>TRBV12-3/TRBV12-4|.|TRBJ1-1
CASSFREEAFF
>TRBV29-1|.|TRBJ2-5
CSVEDRSQGFMETQYF
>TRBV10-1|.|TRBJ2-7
CASSELRDREQYF
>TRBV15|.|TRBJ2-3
CATSRRASGFTDTQYF
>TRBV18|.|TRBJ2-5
CASSPQQVTQETQYF
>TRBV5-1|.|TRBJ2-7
CASSLAYSGTGTPSSYEQYF
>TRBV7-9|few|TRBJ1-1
CASSSNTGQGRTEAFF
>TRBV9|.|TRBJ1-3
CASSDRAGNTIYF
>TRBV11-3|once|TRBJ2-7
CASSSSSGGHYEQYF
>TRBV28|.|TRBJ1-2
CASSPSSGQDNYGYTF
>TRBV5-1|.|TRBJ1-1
CASSVRPGTEAFF
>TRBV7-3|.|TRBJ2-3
CASSPTYSDTQYF
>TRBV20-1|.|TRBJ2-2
CSARSDGELFF
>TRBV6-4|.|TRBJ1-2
CASSGGFGYTF
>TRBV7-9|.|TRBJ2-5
CASSQDRETQYF
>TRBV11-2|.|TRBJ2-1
CASSLGSRTSGRGKGEQFF